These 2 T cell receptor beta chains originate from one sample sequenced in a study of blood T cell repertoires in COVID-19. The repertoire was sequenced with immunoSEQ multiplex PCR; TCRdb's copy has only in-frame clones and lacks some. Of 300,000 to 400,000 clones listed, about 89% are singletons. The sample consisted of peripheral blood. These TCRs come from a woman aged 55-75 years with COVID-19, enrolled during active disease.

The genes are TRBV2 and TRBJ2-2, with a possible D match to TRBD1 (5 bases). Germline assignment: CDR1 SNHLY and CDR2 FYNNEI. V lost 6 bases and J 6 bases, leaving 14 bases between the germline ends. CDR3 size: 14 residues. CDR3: CASRQTEVAGELFF. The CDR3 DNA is TGTGCCAGCAGACAGACAGAGGTGGCCGGGGAGCTGTTTTTT.

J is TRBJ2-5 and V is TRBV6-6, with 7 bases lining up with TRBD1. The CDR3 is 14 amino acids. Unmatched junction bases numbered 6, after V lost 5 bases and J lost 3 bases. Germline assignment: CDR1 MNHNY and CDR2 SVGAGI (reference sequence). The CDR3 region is CASSNRDSKETQYF. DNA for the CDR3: TGTGCCAGCAGTAACCGGGACAGCAAAGAGACCCAGTACTTC.